Each of the 14 T cell receptor delta chains below was sequenced from the same sample in a study of gamma-delta chains in newborns, infants, children. TCRdb applied CATT to the reads for clone calling. Here the sample spans some 10,000 delta-chain clones, roughly 9.5% being singletons. Sequencing input: blood. Receptor source: a child who was a newborn, infant or young child, either healthy, febrile or measles-vaccinated (not recorded which).

This clone has a handful of counts. This rearrangement joins TRDV2 to TRDJ1; TRDD3 is a possible D gene (6 bases). Trimming cost V 3 bases and J 0 bases, with 16 bases left between them. CDR1 GEAIGNYY and CDR2 EKD come from the germline V gene. The CDR3 spans 16 residues. Here the CDR3 reads CACDPVGGGDTDKLIF. As DNA, the CDR3 is TGTGCCTGTGACCCCGTGGGGGGGGGGGACACCGATAAACTCATCTTT.

This clone ranks as medium-sized. The V and J genes are TRDV2 and TRDJ1, with 10 nucleotides matching TRDD3. V lost 2 bases and J lost 3; bases outside the gene matches: 5. CDR1 and CDR2 (germline): GEAIGNYY, EKD. The length of the CDR3 is 15 residues. CDR3 coding DNA: TGTGCCTGTGACAGGCTTGGGGGATACCCCGATAAACTCATCTTT. It yields the protein CACDRLGGYPDKLIF.

As for this clone: Other nucleotide sequences from this sample produce the same CDR3. V gene TRDV1 combines with J gene TRDJ1, with 8 bases matching TRDD2. Germline V CDR1 and CDR2: TSWWSYY, QGS. CDR3 length equals 16 residues. With 6 bases clipped from V and 2 bases from J, the junction kept 11 bases outside the gene matches. The CDR3 DNA is TGTGCTCTTGGAGACGATTCTTCCTACCGGACCGATAAACTCATCTTT. It specifies CALGDDSSYRTDKLIF.

By its share, this clone is medium-sized (0.01 to 0.1%). This sample also contains other DNA sequences that code for the same CDR3. V gene TRDV2 combines with J gene TRDJ1, with D unclear. The CDR3 runs 13 residues. The V gene's germline CDR1 is GEAIGNYY and CDR2 EKD. V dropped 1 base and J dropped 0 bases, with 5 bases sitting between them. CDR3 sequence reads: CACDTWDTDKLIF. The CDR3 DNA sequence: TGTGCCTGTGACACGTGGGACACCGATAAACTCATCTTT.

This clone counts as medium-sized. The chain is built from TRDV2 and TRDJ3, with a weak D call TRDD3 (6 bases). Trimming pared 0 bases from V and 0 bases from J, leaving 11 bases between. This CDR3 spans 18 amino acids. Germline assignment: CDR1 GEAIGNYY and CDR2 EKD. CDR3 nucleotide sequence: TGTGCCTGTGACACCCTGGGGCCAAGCTCCTGGGACACCCGACAGATGTTTTTC. Translation: CACDTLGPSSWDTRQMFF.

This clone was counted only a few times. A much more abundant neighbour one base away suggests this may be a read error. The CDR3 spells CACDTVEAPSTDKLIF. CDR3 nucleotide sequence: TGTGCCTGTGACACGGTGGAGGCCCCATCCACCGATAAACTCATCTTT. This chain links TRDV2 with TRDJ1, with D hard to call. CDR1 and CDR2 from the germline V gene are GEAIGNYY and EKD. Trimming shortened V by 1 base and J by 1 base, and 15 bases separated the two germline ends. The length of the CDR3 is 16 residues.

The rearrangement joins TRDV2 to TRDJ1; 12 bases agree with TRDD3. J gave up 7 bases and V 1 base, and 6 bases lay outside the gene matches. Germline V gene data show CDR1 as GEAIGNYY and CDR2 as EKD. This CDR3 has 15 residues. The DNA of the CDR3 is TGTGCCTGTGACACGCTGGGGGATACGACGGCTAAACTCATCTTT. It translates to CACDTLGDTTAKLIF.

This clone rates as medium-sized. The genes are TRDV2 and TRDJ1; possible D gene TRDD3, 6 bases. Trimming pared 3 bases from V and 3 bases from J, leaving 16 bases between. Germline values: CDR1 GEAIGNYY, CDR2 EKD. The CDR3 loop spans 15 amino acids. The CDR3 region has the DNA TGTGCCTGTGACCCGGTTACTGGGAGAGCCGATAAACTCATCTTT. This encodes CACDPVTGRADKLIF.

This clone was observed a handful of times. In the same sample, other DNA sequences code for this CDR3. V is TRDV1 and J is TRDJ1; no definite D call. The V end lost 4 bases, the J end lost 2 bases, and 8 bases lay between the germline ends. The CDR3 extends over 13 amino acids. Germline assignment: CDR1 TSWWSYY and CDR2 QGS. The DNA for the CDR3 is TGTGCTCTTGGGGCCAGGTCTACCGATAAACTCATCTTT. Protein sequence: CALGARSTDKLIF.

The table lists this clone with a few counts. Here the CDR3 DNA reads TGTGCCTGTGACACCGTAGTCGGGGCTGGGGCCTTATCGTACACCGATAAACTCATCTTT. Translation gives CACDTVVGAGALSYTDKLIF. J is TRDJ1 and V is TRDV2, with a weak D call TRDD3 (6 bases). The CDR3 length is 20 residues. With 0 bases removed from V and 0 bases from J, the gap between germline ends came to 25 bases. Germline V gene sequence: CDR1 GEAIGNYY, CDR2 EKD.

Remarks on this clone: A read error may be the cause here, since a much bigger clone is one base away. The V call is TRDV2, the J call TRDJ3, with 7 bases fitting TRDD3. The CDR3 runs 20 residues. Germline V lookup: CDR1 GEAIGNYY, CDR2 EKD. The CDR3 DNA reads as TGTGCCTGTGTCACCGTCGGGGGATCCCTAAGCTCCTGGGACACCCGACAGATGTTTTTC. It specifies CACVTVGGSLSSWDTRQMFF.

Turning to this clone: A far larger clone is just one base off, so this is likely a read error. This sample includes further DNA sequences coding for the same CDR3. The gene calls are TRDV2 and TRDJ1; D unclear. Germline CDR1 is GEAIGNYY and CDR2 is EKD. Deletions cut 4 bases from V and 0 bases from J, with 11 bases between. The CDR3 is made up of 14 amino acids. CDR3 sequence: CACDTLLYTDKLIF. In DNA, the CDR3 is TGTGCCTGTGATACGTTACTGTACACCGATAAACTCATCTTT.

This clone was observed a few times. The rearrangement uses TRDV1 and TRDJ1, with D possibly being TRDD3 (5 bases). The ends were cut back, 3 bases at V and 3 bases at J, with 17 bases in the middle. CDR3 size: 16 residues. Looked up from germline, CDR1 is TSWWSYY and CDR2 is QGS. DNA for the CDR3: TGTGCTCTTGGGGATTACTACCTGGGACGCGCCGATAAACTCATCTTT. This gives the protein CALGDYYLGRADKLIF.

By its share, this clone is medium-sized. The sample contains more than one DNA sequence encoding this CDR3. J is TRDJ1 and V is TRDV2; 12 positions agree with TRDD3. CDR1 is GEAIGNYY, CDR2 EKD, per germline. Trimming at V came to 0 bases and at J to 3 bases, leaving 13 bases not matched to a gene. This CDR3 has 19 residues. CDR3 protein: CACDTISGGYAAGPDKLIF. CDR3 bases: TGTGCCTGTGACACCATCTCTGGGGGATACGCGGCAGGACCCGATAAACTCATCTTT.